The clone carrying this TCR beta chain was detected only a few times. Its antigen is not identified. This sample is part of a study of beta chain features in type 1 diabetes. The entirety of the isolated RNA underwent reverse transcription, so expressed TCRB transcripts were sequenced. The protocol was immunoSEQ multiplex PCR, while the TCRdb copy is restricted to in-frame clones and leaves out a portion. Of around 130,000 clones in the sample, 9% were seen once. Findings and caveats of the study: The study found moderately but significantly shorter TCRB CDR3s in all four CD4+ subsets of Type 1 diabetes patients.

CDR3 length equals 13 residues. Germline loops: CDR1 MDHEN, CDR2 SYDVKM. The V end lost 5 bases, the J end lost 3 bases, and 10 bases lay between the germline ends. The sequence derives from a man in his thirties or forties with type 1 diabetes. The chain employs TRBV28 and TRBJ1-2; tentative D call: TRBD1 (6 bases). The sequencing sample was made of central memory CD4+ T cells from blood. CDR3 residues: CASSEQGYYGYTF. As DNA, the CDR3 is TGTGCCAGCAGTGAACAGGGATACTATGGCTACACCTTC.